One sample yielded the 30 T cell receptor beta chains listed below, sequenced in a study of blood T cells in healthy people across ages. Alongside a J-beta primer mix, a sample-barcoded 5' primer served in a second PCR lasting about 7 to 11 cycles. TCRdb processed the 5' RACE reads anew with MiXCR; each CDR3 protein has one entry. The profile covers roughly 680,000 distinct CDR3 sequences, with more than 45% appearing a single time and 13% taken by the ten largest. Sequences were obtained from blood. All receptors derive from a woman aged 80 or older in good health.

In this sample, this clonotype turned up many times. The chain uses TRBV20-1 and TRBJ2-1, with 10 bases that match TRBD2. The CDR3 has 16 residues. Germline lookup yields CDR1 DFQATT and CDR2 SNEGSKA (reference sequence). V was clipped by 4 bases and J by 3 bases; unmatched bases: 9. CDR3 residues: CSATYRLAGRYNEQFF. The CDR3, as DNA: TGCAGTGCTACCTACCGACTAGCGGGCCGCTACAATGAGCAGTTCTTC.

V gene TRBV9 combines with J gene TRBJ2-3; 10 positions agree with TRBD1. This CDR3 has 16 amino acids. The germline V gene encodes CDR1 SGDLS and CDR2 YYNGEE. V was clipped by 0 bases and J by 3 bases; unmatched bases: 4. The CDR3 region is CASSVGGTGVTDTQYF. The CDR3, as DNA: TGTGCCAGCAGCGTAGGAGGGACAGGGGTAACAGATACGCAGTATTTT.

This clonotype occurred once. The gene calls are TRBV7-8 and TRBJ2-3; D remains ambiguous. V was clipped by 0 bases and J by 1 base, with 8 bases between them. The germline CDR1 and CDR2 sequences are SGHVS and FQNEAQ. The CDR3 extends over 15 amino acids. The CDR3 sequence: CASSLAGWGTDTQYF. For the CDR3, the DNA is TGTGCCAGCAGCTTAGCAGGATGGGGCACAGATACGCAGTATTTT.

This clonotype was observed a handful of times. CDR3: CAASGGTSGTASYNEQFF. The CDR3 DNA reads as TGTGCCGCCTCCGGCGGGACTAGCGGGACAGCCTCCTACAATGAGCAGTTCTTC. This chain connects TRBV24-1 to TRBJ2-1; TRBD2 aligns across 13 bases. V lost 12 bases, J lost 0 bases, and 13 bases stayed unmatched. This CDR3 is 18 amino acids long. Germline V gene data show CDR1 as KGHDR and CDR2 as SFDVKD.

This clonotype was counted many times. This rearrangement joins TRBV20-1 to TRBJ2-7; 11 positions match TRBD2. V trimming: 3 bases; J trimming: 5 bases; junction bases outside the gene matches: 9. From germline, CDR1 is DFQATT and CDR2 SNEGSKA (reference sequence). This CDR3 is 15 amino acids long. CDR3 nucleotides: TGCAGTGCTAGCCTCACTAGCGGGAGAGGGGACGAGCAGTACTTC. Protein sequence: CSASLTSGRGDEQYF.

The CDR3 DNA follows: TGTGCCAGCATCCTCGAAGCAGGGAAAGCCAAAAACATTCAGTACTTC. Translating it yields CASILEAGKAKNIQYF. J is TRBJ2-7 and V is TRBV2; a possible D gene is TRBD1 (5 bases). Matching the DNA end better, TRBJ2-4 makes the J call doubtful. Germline CDR1 and CDR2: SNHLY and FYNNEI. This CDR3 contains 16 residues.

This clonotype was counted many times. This chain connects TRBV7-2 to TRBJ2-1; 9 positions agree with TRBD2. This CDR3 is 15 amino acids long. In germline, CDR1 is SGHTA, CDR2 FQGNSA. After removal of 2 bases from V and 8 bases from J, the junction contained 7 bases not matched to a gene. This chain's CDR3 is CASSLSRLAGYEQFF. The CDR3 DNA reads TGTGCCAGCAGCTTAAGTAGGCTAGCGGGGTATGAGCAGTTCTTC.

The V call is TRBV4-2, the J call TRBJ2-7, with unresolved D. The CDR3 covers 16 residues. V lost 4 bases, J lost 0 bases, and 16 bases lay in between. Germline V gene data show CDR1 as LGHNA and CDR2 as YNFKEQ. CDR3 region: CASSLQSDGSSYEQYF. CDR3 nucleotides: TGTGCCAGCAGCCTCCAATCTGACGGTAGCTCCTACGAGCAGTACTTC.

This clonotype appeared a few times. The chain is built from TRBV7-9 and TRBJ2-2; 10 positions match TRBD1. CDR1 SEHNR and CDR2 FQNEAQ come from the germline V gene (reference sequence). The V and J ends lost 5 bases and 4 bases, in that order; junction bases with no gene match: 4. The CDR3 runs 15 residues. CDR3 protein: CASSTGTGVTGELFF. Written as DNA, the CDR3 is TGTGCCAGCAGCACGGGGACAGGGGTCACCGGGGAGCTGTTTTTT.

V and J are TRBV14 and TRBJ2-1, with D perhaps TRBD2 (6 bases). Trimming shortened V by 5 bases and J by 6 bases, and 11 bases separated the two germline ends. The CDR3 spans 13 residues. Germline V gene sequence: CDR1 SGHDN, CDR2 FVKESK. The CDR3 here is CASSVGTSNEQFF. The CDR3 coding sequence is TGTGCCAGCAGCGTCGGGACTTCCAATGAGCAGTTCTTC.

This clonotype was detected ten times or more. V and J are TRBV4-2 and TRBJ1-4; D is undetermined. CDR1 is LGHNA and CDR2 is YNFKEQ in the germline V gene. Trimming shortened V by 1 base and J by 4 bases, and 16 bases separated the two germline ends. This CDR3 has 17 residues. The CDR3 spells CASSQGDISDYNEKLFF. The CDR3 DNA sequence: TGTGCCAGCAGCCAAGGAGATATATCCGATTATAATGAAAAACTGTTTTTT.

The rearrangement links TRBV20-1 to TRBJ2-7; possible D gene TRBD2, 5 bases. The J call is uncertain, as TRBJ2-5 better fits the DNA end. CDR3 length equals 13 residues. Germline CDR1 and CDR2: DFQATT and SNEGSKA (reference sequence). CDR3 sequence: CSASREVGETQYF. The CDR3, as DNA: TGCAGTGCTAGCCGGGAAGTTGGAGAGACCCAGTACTTC.

This sequence joins TRBV5-4 and TRBJ1-4, with 9 bases that match TRBD1. The CDR3 has 16 residues. Germline values: CDR1 SGHNT, CDR2 YYREEE (reference sequence). The V and J ends lost 4 bases and 1 base, in that order; junction bases with no gene match: 5. This CDR3 is CASSPGTGKTNEKLFF. CDR3 DNA: TGTGCCAGCAGCCCTGGGACAGGGAAAACTAATGAAAAACTGTTTTTT.

Points on this clonotype: The germline gene is not matched at one end of the junction; a read error may be the cause. V usage is TRBV5-1 and J usage is TRBJ2-5; 7 bases map to TRBD1. The CDR3 extends over 15 amino acids. Germline assignment: CDR1 SGHRS and CDR2 YFSETQ. The CDR3 DNA follows: TGCGCCAGCAGCCCACTGACAGGGAACGGAGAGGCCCAGTACTTC. Its translation is CASSPLTGNGEAQYF.

This clonotype has only a few counts. This chain uses TRBV15 with TRBJ1-5; maybe TRBD1 (5 bases). The CDR3 spans 15 residues. Deletions cut 8 bases from V and 3 bases from J, with 17 bases between. Germline CDR1 reads LNHNV; CDR2 reads YYDKDF (reference sequence). The CDR3 DNA reads TGTGCCACCGGAGCTGGGGACGGCGACAATCAGCCCCAGCATTTT. It specifies CATGAGDGDNQPQHF.

The chain is built from TRBV7-9 and TRBJ2-7; no reliable D call. Germline CDR1 SEHNR, CDR2 FQNEAQ (reference sequence). This CDR3 is built from 13 residues. V lost 1 base and J lost 3, with 7 bases in between. The CDR3 nucleotides read TGTGCCAGCAGCTTAGATGATTTCTACGAGCAGTACTTC. Residues: CASSLDDFYEQYF.

The V and J genes are TRBV4-1 and TRBJ1-1; the D is unclear. CDR1 is MGHRA and CDR2 is YSYEKL in the germline V gene. V lost 3 bases, J lost 1 base, and 9 bases lay in between. The CDR3 is made up of 14 amino acids. In nucleotides, the CDR3 is TGCGCCAGCAGCCACGACCGAAGGAACACTGAAGCTTTCTTT. Amino acid sequence: CASSHDRRNTEAFF.

The sample holds many counts of this clonotype. This chain connects TRBV6-1 to TRBJ2-1; maybe TRBD2 (6 bases). Trimming left V 2 bases short and J 5 bases short, with 16 bases between. This CDR3 has 16 amino acids. CDR1 and CDR2 from the germline V gene are MNHNS and SASEGT. CDR3 coding DNA: TGTGCCAGCAGTGAATGGGGGGTCATACAAAACAATGAGCAGTTCTTC. Translating gives CASSEWGVIQNNEQFF.

This clonotype was seen repeatedly, ten times or more. This chain links TRBV29-1 with TRBJ2-1; D gene ambiguous. The length of the CDR3 is 13 residues. V lost 3 bases, J lost 5 bases, and 11 bases lay in between. Germline V gene lookup returns CDR1 SQVTM and CDR2 ANQGSEA. The CDR3 coding sequence is TGCAGCGTTGACCCCCCTTGGGACAATGAGCAGTTCTTC. It yields the protein CSVDPPWDNEQFF.

The chain links TRBV7-2 to TRBJ2-1, with a tentative D call TRBD2 (5 bases). Trimming stripped 0 bases from V and 3 bases from J, with 9 bases between. Per the germline V gene, CDR1 is SGHTA and CDR2 is FQGNSA. The CDR3 runs to 15 residues. Here the CDR3 reads CASSLASAFYNEQFF. Written as DNA, the CDR3 is TGTGCCAGCAGCTTAGCTAGCGCCTTCTACAATGAGCAGTTCTTC.

As for this clonotype: Sequence at one end of the junction differs from germline and may be a read error. The CDR3 spells CAGSLFEYNEQFF. In nucleotides, the CDR3 is TGTGCCGGCAGCTTGTTTGAGTACAATGAGCAGTTCTTC. This chain uses TRBV5-5 with TRBJ2-1; no clear D gene. Germline lookup yields CDR1 SGHKS and CDR2 YYEKEE (reference sequence). The CDR3 covers 13 residues.

The rearrangement joins TRBV10-3 to TRBJ2-3; no clear D. The V and J ends lost 3 bases and 5 bases respectively, with 6 bases between them. The CDR3 totals 12 residues. Germline CDR1 and CDR2: ENHRY and SYGVKD. The CDR3 sequence: CAISDLKDTQYF. CDR3 coding DNA: TGTGCCATCAGTGACCTGAAAGATACGCAGTATTTT.

This clonotype was observed a handful of times. The gene calls are TRBV12-3 or TRBV12-4 and TRBJ2-2; 12 nucleotides agree with TRBD2. J was trimmed by 6 bases and V by 3 bases; bases with no gene match: 2. This CDR3 is 15 amino acids long. The CDR3 DNA is TGTGCCAGCAGTTTTACTAGCGGGAGGTCCGGGGAGCTGTTTTTT. This codes for CASSFTSGRSGELFF.

The rearrangement links TRBV6-6 to TRBJ2-2; D could derive from TRBD1 or TRBD2 (7 bases each). From germline, CDR1 is MNHNY and CDR2 SVGAGI (reference sequence). V was clipped by 6 bases and J by 7 bases, with 24 bases between them. This CDR3 is 17 amino acids long. The CDR3 DNA sequence: TGTGCCAGCAGCCTCTGGGGGAGGGGGCAAATGAACGGGGAGCTGTTTTTT. Translated, it gives CASSLWGRGQMNGELFF.

The table lists this clonotype with a count of one. J is TRBJ2-1 and V is TRBV10-3, with TRBD1 matching over 11 bases. The V gene's germline CDR1 is ENHRY and CDR2 SYGVKD. The CDR3 consists of 18 residues. The junction had 16 bases not matched to a gene; V was cut back by 6 bases and J by 6 bases. The CDR3 DNA follows: TGTGCCATCAGCAAGGGACCAAGGGACAGGGGGGCTTCCAATGAGCAGTTCTTC. Its protein is CAISKGPRDRGASNEQFF.

The rearrangement joins TRBV5-1 to TRBJ1-4; tentatively, D is TRBD1 (6 bases). This CDR3 has 16 residues. With 4 bases removed from V and 0 bases from J, the gap between germline ends came to 13 bases. CDR1 is SGHRS, CDR2 YFSETQ, per germline. CDR3: CASSPTGDPTNEKLFF. DNA for the CDR3: TGCGCCAGCAGCCCGACAGGAGATCCAACTAATGAAAAACTGTTTTTT.

This clonotype was found a few times. The chain is built from TRBV5-1 and TRBJ2-1; 12 nucleotides line up with TRBD2. Germline V gives CDR1 SGHRS, CDR2 YFSETQ. This CDR3 spans 15 amino acids. The junction had 6 bases not matched to a gene; V was cut back by 4 bases and J by 7 bases. CDR3 amino acids: CASSASGRVGNEQFF. CDR3 DNA sequence: TGCGCCAGCAGCGCTAGCGGGAGGGTAGGGAATGAGCAGTTCTTC.

This clonotype was counted a single time. It may be a read error: a sequence one base away is much more abundant. J is TRBJ2-1 and V is TRBV13; D is perhaps TRBD1 (5 bases). This CDR3 spans 13 amino acids. CDR1 is PRHDT, CDR2 FYEKMQ, per germline (reference sequence). V was trimmed by 2 bases and J by 12 bases, leaving 14 bases between them. CDR3 region: CASSLRRQHGQFF. The CDR3 DNA follows: TGTGCCAGCAGCTTAAGGCGACAGCATGGGCAGTTCTTC.

This clonotype was picked up many times. This sequence joins TRBV6-5 and TRBJ2-3, with D tentatively TRBD1 (6 bases). The CDR3 runs to 15 residues. Trimming stripped 2 bases from V and 5 bases from J, with 14 bases between. Per germline, CDR1 MNHEY and CDR2 SVGAGI. The CDR3 sequence is CASSYEGGAGDTQYF. CDR3 DNA: TGTGCCAGCAGTTACGAAGGGGGAGCAGGAGATACGCAGTATTTT.

V gene TRBV28 combines with J gene TRBJ2-1; tentatively, D is TRBD2 (8 bases). Per the germline V gene, CDR1 is MDHEN and CDR2 is SYDVKM. V lost 7 bases, J lost 9 bases, and 25 bases lay in between. This CDR3 spans 16 amino acids. The CDR3 here is CASNLTPGGTVGEQFF. The CDR3 bases are TGTGCCAGCAATCTAACACCGGGAGGGACAGTAGGTGAGCAGTTCTTC.